This TCR beta chain was found in a study of blood T cell repertoires in COVID-19 (TCRdb year 2020). Study-level background: The collaborator samples originated in the United States, Italy and Spain and spanned the acute and convalescent phases of COVID-19. The material from the prospective study consisted of cDNA or gDNA derived from T cells, B-cell-depleted T cells, or PBMCs. The dataset comprised deeply sampled blood TCRbeta repertoires from subjects exposed to, actively infected with, or recovered from COVID-19. The repertoires were made available in a free public database intended to serve as a resource for research on the immune response to SARS-CoV-2. Samples were obtained from the ongoing ImmuneRACE study (first 160 participants) and from 1,254 subjects provided by 6 global collaborators. A de-identified subject ID, COVID-19 status, age in years and sex were almost always included in the sample metadata. Where HLA class I and class II types were available, the types were taken from metadata supplied by the sample provider, not from assay-based typing. The research as a whole found: The amount of clinical and demographic metadata varied by source and participant and was provided uncurated.

From the cysteine up to the phenylalanine, the CDR3 has a length of 18 residues. This entry keeps only the CDR3 DNA: 54 bases, framed from base 1. Ends trimmed: V by 5 bases, J by 2 bases; bases unmatched to a gene: 15. For CDR1 and CDR2, the germline V gene lists SGHTA and FQGNSA. TCRbeta CDR3 regions were amplified from genomic DNA using the immunoSEQ Assay, a bias-controlled multiplex PCR. The study's processing was this. Within the assay, amplification of reference gene primers was used to estimate how many nucleated cells each sample contained. To quantify the absolute abundance of each unique TCRbeta CDR3 rearrangement, sequence reads were collapsed and filtered. For each sample, productive Simpson clonality was calculated as the square root of Simpson's diversity index across productive rearrangements. TCRdb took over this immuneACCESS table, retaining in-frame rearrangements with V and J assigned. Such tables are incomplete; in checked studies, under half of the missing clones stem from an unresolved V gene, and the remainder is unexplained. V and J calls and clone size are given by that table; D and trimming were obtained from the DNA. The sample table holds about 270,000 clones, of which around 82% were seen once. Less than 10% of the sample is held by the ten biggest clonotypes.

In the case of this clone: No cognate antigen has been identified for it. Within one base of it there is no much larger clone, and no base qualities were kept.

Collaborating institutions collected whole blood in K2EDTA tubes following their own protocols. For TCRbeta analysis, collaborator samples were shipped as frozen whole blood, as isolated PBMCs, or as DNA extracted from either sample type. The V gene is TRBV7-2 and the J gene is TRBJ2-7, with 10 central nucleotides matching TRBD2. The TCR sequence derives from a human donor in a cohort sampled during active COVID-19. Sequencing used peripheral blood. The nucleotide sequence is given as TGTGCCAGCAGCGCGGGACTAGCGTTAGGTTCCCTACCCTACGAGCAGTACTTC. Translated, it reads CASSAGLALGSLPYEQYF.